These 27 T cell receptor beta chains came from one sample sequenced in a study of OX40 agonist ivuxolimab in advanced cancers. Only in-frame clones appear in the TCRdb table, and some are missing; sequencing was by immunoSEQ multiplex PCR. The data contain approximately 70,000 clones, roughly 80% of them singletons. Sequencing was performed on CD4+ or CD8+ T cells sorted from blood, taken in a trial of the OX40 agonist ivuxolimab. These receptors all come from an adult with an advanced solid tumor such as melanoma, head and neck, liver or kidney cancer.

This sequence joins TRBV11-2 and TRBJ2-1, with TRBD2 matching over 8 bases. There are 13 residues in the CDR3. V shed 5 bases, J shed 9 bases, and the junction held 6 bases outside the gene matches. Looked up from germline, CDR1 is SGHAT and CDR2 is FQNNGV. The CDR3 DNA sequence: TGTGCCAGCAGCCGAACTAGCGGTACTGAGCAGTTCTTC. Translating gives CASSRTSGTEQFF. The full variable domain, rest sourced from reference TRBV11-2 and TRBJ2-1, is EAGVAQSPRYKIIEKRQSVAFWCNPISGHATLYWYQQILGQGPKLLIQFQNNGVVDDSQLPKDRFSAERLKGVDSTLKIQPAKLEDSAVYLCASSRTSGTEQFFGPGTRLTVL.

Worth noting for this clone: This may stem from a read error, because a much larger clone lies one nucleotide away. The chain joins TRBV7-2 to TRBJ1-5; D unresolved. Germline V gives CDR1 SGHTA, CDR2 FQGNSA. CDR3 length equals 12 residues. V was shortened by 8 bases and J by 0 bases, with 5 bases between the two germline ends. Here the CDR3 DNA reads TGTGCCAGCGGGGATAGCAATCAGCCCCAGCATTTT. The encoded protein is CASGDSNQPQHF.

The chain recombines TRBV19 with TRBJ2-3; D remains unclear. The CDR3 spans 15 residues. V lost 0 bases to trimming and J lost 8 bases, with 15 bases between them. CDR1 is LNHDA and CDR2 is SQIVND in the germline V gene (reference sequence). CDR3 region: CASSIDYGLGVTQYF. The CDR3 DNA sequence: TGTGCCAGTAGTATAGACTACGGGCTGGGTGTTACGCAGTATTTT.

The V call is TRBV2, the J call TRBJ2-3, with TRBD2 matching 7 bases. V shed 7 bases, J shed 5 bases, and the junction held 6 bases outside the gene matches. Germline CDR1 is SNHLY and CDR2 is FYNNEI. This CDR3 is 13 amino acids long. The CDR3 sequence: CASNRAGKDTQYF. As DNA, the CDR3 is TGTGCCAGCAATCGAGCGGGGAAAGATACGCAGTATTTT.

The chain joins TRBV7-2 to TRBJ2-5; 8 nucleotides match TRBD2. CDR3 length: 13 amino acids. Germline CDR1 SGHTA, CDR2 FQGNSA. The ends lost 5 bases at V and 4 bases at J; junction bases unmatched: 3. The CDR3 sequence: CASSLLAGETQYF. CDR3 nucleotide sequence: TGTGCCAGCAGCCTTCTAGCGGGAGAGACCCAGTACTTC.

V is TRBV5-1 and J is TRBJ2-7; D gene uncertain. Germline lookup yields CDR1 SGHRS and CDR2 YFSETQ. CDR3 length: 16 residues. Between the trimmed V and J ends, which lost 3 bases and 3 bases, there was a span of 19 bases. The CDR3: CASSYETTPSFYEQYF. For the CDR3, the DNA is TGCGCCAGCAGCTATGAAACGACCCCCTCTTTCTACGAGCAGTACTTC.

The V and J genes are TRBV5-5 and TRBJ2-1; 8 bases are a match to TRBD2. Germline CDR1 SGHKS, CDR2 YYEKEE (reference sequence). V was pared by 4 bases and J by 10 bases, with 4 bases of the junction left unmatched. This CDR3 has 12 amino acids. The CDR3: CASSSGSREQFF. In nucleotides, the CDR3 is TGTGCCAGCAGCAGCGGGAGTCGGGAGCAGTTCTTC.

The chain combines TRBV30 with TRBJ2-3; D call uncertain. The CDR3 spans 15 residues. The V end lost 1 base, the J end lost 4 bases, and 15 bases lay between the germline ends. Per the germline V gene, CDR1 is GTSNPN and CDR2 is SVGIG (reference sequence). CDR3: CAWSARGLIADTQYF. As DNA, the CDR3 is TGTGCCTGGAGTGCCCGTGGCCTGATCGCAGATACGCAGTATTTT.

The J gene is TRBJ1-3, the V gene TRBV10-3, with D uncertain. This CDR3 comprises 13 residues. Germline loops: CDR1 ENHRY, CDR2 SYGVKD. Trimming took off 9 bases at V and 0 bases at J, with 9 bases between the two ends. CDR3: CAIRPPSGNTIYF. The CDR3 region has the DNA TGTGCCATTCGCCCGCCCTCTGGAAACACCATATATTTT.

The rearrangement joins TRBV5-4 to TRBJ2-4; TRBD2 matches at 9 bases. The CDR3 loop spans 14 amino acids. V gave up 2 bases and J gave up 6 bases; unmatched junction bases: 3. Germline CDR1 and CDR2: SGHNT and YYREEE (reference sequence). This CDR3 reads CASSFGAGGNIQYF. The CDR3 nucleotides read TGTGCCAGCAGCTTCGGAGCGGGGGGAAACATTCAGTACTTC.

This clone has just a few counts. The V and J genes are TRBV14 and TRBJ1-3, with D uncertain. The V gene lost 2 bases and the J gene lost 0 bases, with 8 bases spanning the gap. CDR1 SGHDN and CDR2 FVKESK come from the germline V gene. The CDR3 loop spans 15 amino acids. The CDR3 sequence: CASSQYGSSGNTIYF. Written as DNA, the CDR3 is TGTGCCAGCAGCCAATACGGATCCTCTGGAAACACCATATATTTT. Together with reference TRBV14 and TRBJ1-3, the CDR3 gives the full variable domain: EAGVTQFPSHSVIEKGQTVTLRCDPISGHDNLYWYRRVMGKEIKFLLHFVKESKQDESGMPNNRFLAERTGGTYSTLKVQPAELEDSGVYFCASSQYGSSGNTIYFGEGSWLTVV.

The chain recombines TRBV28 with TRBJ1-6, with unresolved D. This CDR3 is built from 18 residues. The V end was cut by 6 bases, the J end by 6 bases, with 24 bases between. The germline V gene encodes CDR1 MDHEN and CDR2 SYDVKM. The CDR3 bases are TGTGCCAGCAGCCCATTAAGGCGATGGACGGTGCGTAATTCACCCCTCCACTTT. Its protein product is CASSPLRRWTVRNSPLHF.

The chain couples TRBV28 to TRBJ2-2; D ambiguous. This CDR3 is built from 15 residues. CDR1 is MDHEN, CDR2 SYDVKM, per germline. The germline V and J ends were trimmed by 3 bases and 1 base, with 9 bases remaining between them. The CDR3 region is CASSFLVVNTGELFF. DNA for the CDR3: TGTGCCAGCAGTTTTCTCGTAGTGAACACCGGGGAGCTGTTTTTT.

The V and J genes are TRBV7-8 and TRBJ2-1; no definite D call. The V and J ends lost 5 bases and 5 bases respectively, with 10 bases between them. Germline V lookup: CDR1 SGHVS, CDR2 FQNEAQ. The CDR3 sequence is 13 residues long. For the CDR3, the DNA is TGTGCCAGCAGCACCCTGCATCACAATGAGCAGTTCTTC. This codes for CASSTLHHNEQFF.

This clone was picked up a small number of times. This rearrangement joins TRBV7-9 to TRBJ2-7, with D possibly matching TRBD2 (5 bases). CDR1 and CDR2 from the germline V gene are SEHNR and FQNEAQ (reference sequence). The CDR3 is 11 amino acids. With 5 bases removed from V and 6 bases from J, the gap between germline ends came to 8 bases. CDR3 nucleotides: TGTGCCAGCAGCCGGGAACGCGAGCAGTACTTC. It encodes CASSREREQYF. Variable domain in full (rest from reference TRBV7-9 and TRBJ2-7): DTGVSQNPRHKITKRGQNVTFRCDPISEHNRLYWYRQTLGQGPEFLTYFQNEAQLEKSRLLSDRFSAERPKGSFSTLEIQRTEQGDSAMYLCASSREREQYFGPGTRLTVT.

J is TRBJ2-7 and V is TRBV6-6; 10 bases match TRBD1. The CDR3 has 15 residues. V shed 0 bases, J shed 3 bases, and the junction held 2 bases outside the gene matches. Germline V gives CDR1 MNHNY, CDR2 SVGAGI (reference sequence). CDR3 sequence (DNA): TGTGCCAGCAGTTACTCGGGGACAGGGGTCTACGAGCAGTACGTC. Its translation: CASSYSGTGVYEQYV.

The genes are TRBV5-5 and TRBJ2-3; D is uncertain. CDR1 is SGHKS and CDR2 is YYEKEE in the germline V gene (reference sequence). The CDR3 totals 17 residues. V dropped 2 bases and J dropped 0 bases, with 16 bases sitting between them. The CDR3 here is CASSLRLSRASTDTQYF. In nucleotides, the CDR3 is TGTGCCAGCAGCTTACGGCTCAGTCGCGCTAGCACAGATACGCAGTATTTT.

CDR3 nucleotide sequence: TGCGCCAGCAGCACCGGGACAGGGCGAAGGGACTATGGCTACACCTTC. As protein: CASSTGTGRRDYGYTF. The rearrangement links TRBV5-1 to TRBJ1-2; TRBD1 aligns across 9 bases. The germline V gene encodes CDR1 SGHRS and CDR2 YFSETQ. CDR3 length: 16 amino acids. J gave up 3 bases and V 4 bases, and 10 bases lay outside the gene matches.

The chain uses TRBV18 and TRBJ2-3; possible D gene TRBD1, 6 bases. Germline CDR1 KGHSH, CDR2 LQKENI. The CDR3 is made up of 17 amino acids. The V gene lost 0 bases and the J gene lost 2 bases, with 15 bases spanning the gap. CDR3 residues: CASSPPTGNPITDTQYF. The CDR3 DNA sequence: TGTGCCAGCTCACCACCCACAGGGAACCCTATCACAGATACGCAGTATTTT.

The rearrangement joins TRBV7-2 to TRBJ2-2, with D possibly matching TRBD1 (5 bases). The CDR3 extends over 14 amino acids. The V and J ends lost 2 bases and 2 bases respectively, with 6 bases between them. The germline V gene encodes CDR1 SGHTA and CDR2 FQGNSA. The CDR3 is CASSLTGNTGELFF. DNA of the CDR3: TGTGCCAGCAGCTTAACAGGAAACACCGGGGAGCTGTTTTTT.

V is TRBV5-1 and J is TRBJ1-1; D is ambiguous. There are 13 residues in the CDR3. Germline V lookup: CDR1 SGHRS, CDR2 YFSETQ. V lost 0 bases to trimming and J lost 3 bases, with 6 bases between them. CDR3 residues: CASSLGGDTEAFF. CDR3 DNA sequence: TGCGCCAGCAGCTTGGGTGGGGACACTGAAGCTTTCTTT.

The chain employs TRBV7-6 and TRBJ1-1; D call uncertain. The V end was cut by 1 base, the J end by 6 bases, with 9 bases between. CDR3 length equals 13 residues. CDR1 is SGHVS and CDR2 is FNYEAQ in the germline V gene. CDR3 coding DNA: TGTGCCAGCAGCTTAGTGTCCACCTCTGAAGCTTTCTTT. Translation gives CASSLVSTSEAFF.

Here the CDR3 DNA reads TGTGCCAGCAGCTCTCGGGTCAATGAGCAGTTCTTC. Translation: CASSSRVNEQFF. V usage is TRBV11-3 and J usage is TRBJ2-1; no firm D call. Trimming left V 4 bases short and J 6 bases short, with 7 bases between. The CDR3 spans 12 residues. The germline CDR1 and CDR2 sequences are SGHNT and YENEEA. Based on the CDR3 plus reference TRBV11-3 and TRBJ2-1, the full variable domain is EAGVVQSPRYKIIEKKQPVAFWCNPISGHNTLYWYLQNLGQGPELLIRYENEEAVDDSQLPKDRFSAERLKGVDSTLKIQPAELGDSAVYLCASSSRVNEQFFGPGTRLTVL.

V and J are TRBV7-9 and TRBJ1-4, with D unclear. CDR1 is SEHNR and CDR2 is FQNEAQ in the germline V gene (reference sequence). Trimming removed 5 bases at V and 6 bases at J, with 10 bases between. The CDR3 has 13 residues. The CDR3 spells CASSVNKDEKLFF. The DNA of the CDR3 is TGTGCCAGCAGCGTCAATAAGGATGAAAAACTGTTTTTT.

The J gene is TRBJ2-3, the V gene TRBV13; TRBD1 matches at 8 bases. Germline values: CDR1 PRHDT, CDR2 FYEKMQ (reference sequence). CDR3 length: 16 amino acids. Losses at the gene ends were 1 base for V and 0 bases for J; bases not matched to a gene: 3. The CDR3, as DNA: TGTGCCAGCAGCTTAGCGGGACAGGCTAGCACAGATACGCAGTATTTT. Translated, it gives CASSLAGQASTDTQYF.

This clone occurred once. This sequence joins TRBV25-1 and TRBJ2-5; 10 nucleotides match TRBD2. Germline values: CDR1 MGHDK, CDR2 SYGVNS. V was clipped by 5 bases and J by 5 bases; unmatched bases: 14. This CDR3 comprises 17 residues. CDR3 in amino acids: CASSQPSGRRVGETQYF. CDR3 DNA: TGTGCCAGCAGTCAACCTAGCGGGAGACGGGTTGGGGAGACCCAGTACTTC. The full variable domain, its missing parts supplied by reference TRBV25-1 and TRBJ2-5, is EADIYQTPRYLVIGTGKKITLECSQTMGHDKMYWYQQDPGMELHLIHYSYGVNSTEKGDLSSESTVSRIRTEHFPLTLESARPSHTSQYLCASSQPSGRRVGETQYFGPGTRLLVL.

This clone was counted between two and nine times. The chain uses TRBV6-6 and TRBJ2-1; D remains ambiguous. Germline V gene lookup returns CDR1 MNHNY and CDR2 SVGAGI (reference sequence). Trimming removed 5 bases at V and 4 bases at J, with 6 bases between. The CDR3 spans 12 residues. The CDR3: CASSPEYNEQFF. The CDR3 coding sequence is TGTGCCAGCAGTCCCGAATACAATGAGCAGTTCTTC.